Sequencing of this T cell receptor (beta chain) was carried out in a study of blood T cell repertoires in COVID-19 (dated by TCRdb to the early 2020s). The study in broad terms: The collaborator samples originated in the United States, Italy and Spain and spanned the acute and convalescent phases of COVID-19. The prospective study material was composed of cDNA or gDNA derived from T cells, B-cell-depleted T cells, or PBMCs. The samples were drawn from the first 160 participants of the ongoing ImmuneRACE study and from 1,254 subjects provided by 6 global collaborators. Where HLA class I and class II types were available, the types were taken from metadata supplied by the sample provider, not from assay-based typing. The repertoires were released in a freely available public database intended as a resource for research on the immune response to SARS-CoV-2. Nearly every sample came with metadata listing a de-identified subject ID, COVID-19 status, age in years and sex. Subjects who had been exposed to COVID-19, were actively infected with it, or had recovered from it provided the deeply sampled blood TCRbeta repertoires that made up the dataset.

The collaborating institutions used their own protocols to collect whole blood in K2EDTA tubes. For TCRbeta analysis, collaborators shipped samples as frozen whole blood, isolated PBMCs, or DNA extracted from either of those sample types. This clone appeared a single time. Its antigen is unknown. Nothing much larger sits one base from this clone, and base qualities are not available. The paper as a whole reports these results and caveats: The quantity of clinical and demographic metadata differed by source and by participant and was supplied without curation.

CDR1 and CDR2 were assigned from the germline V gene (reference sequence) as GTSNPN and SVGIG. V is reduced by 2 bases and J by 7 bases, leaving a spacing of 14 bases between them. Including cysteine and phenylalanine, the CDR3 has 13 amino acids. Only CDR3 DNA remains: 39 bases, in frame from the first base. TCRbeta CDR3 regions were amplified from genomic DNA by means of the immunoSEQ Assay, a bias-controlled multiplex PCR. The authors processed their data as follows. Nucleated cell counts per sample were estimated from amplification of reference gene primers within the assay. Sequence reads were collapsed and filtered to measure the absolute abundance of every unique TCRbeta CDR3 rearrangement. Productive Simpson clonality was computed per sample as the square root of Simpson's diversity index over productive rearrangements. TCRdb's version of the immuneACCESS table is confined to in-frame rearrangements and falls short of the full clone set. An unresolved V gene accounts for under half of the shortfall where checked; the remainder is of unknown origin. The DNA was the basis for D and trimming; V, J and clone size are from that table. The sample contains roughly 240,000 clones, roughly 82% of them found a single time. Together, the top ten hold 4.7% of the sample.

This TCR derives from a woman aged 70 to 79 with acute or convalescent COVID-19. Source material: peripheral blood. The sequence joins TRBV30 to TRBJ1-2; TRBD1 might be the D gene, on 5 matching bases. This receptor has the CDR3 CAWSRPGQAGYTF. The DNA is TGTGCCTGGAGTCGGCCAGGGCAAGCTGGCTACACCTTC.